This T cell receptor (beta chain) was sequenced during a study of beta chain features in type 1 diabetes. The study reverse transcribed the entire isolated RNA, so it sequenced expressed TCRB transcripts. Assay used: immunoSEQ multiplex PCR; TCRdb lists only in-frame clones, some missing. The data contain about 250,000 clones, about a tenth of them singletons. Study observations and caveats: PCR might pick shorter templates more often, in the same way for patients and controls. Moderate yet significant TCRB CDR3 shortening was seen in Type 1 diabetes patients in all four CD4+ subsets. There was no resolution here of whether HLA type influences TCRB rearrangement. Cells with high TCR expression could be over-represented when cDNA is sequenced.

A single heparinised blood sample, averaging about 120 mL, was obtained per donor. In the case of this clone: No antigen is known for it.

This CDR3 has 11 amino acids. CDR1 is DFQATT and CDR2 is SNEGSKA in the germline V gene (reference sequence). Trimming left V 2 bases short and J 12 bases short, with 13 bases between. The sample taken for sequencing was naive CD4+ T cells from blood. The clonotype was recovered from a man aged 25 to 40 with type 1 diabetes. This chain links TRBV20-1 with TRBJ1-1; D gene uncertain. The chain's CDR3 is CSARIGRDPFF. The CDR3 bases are TGCAGTGCTAGAATAGGGAGGGATCCTTTCTTT.